Presented here are 10 T cell receptor beta chains from one specimen sequenced in a study of cytomegalovirus exposure and HLA in healthy donors. The study ran its PCR with 60 Vbeta and 13 Jbeta primers. The assay was immunoSEQ multiplex PCR, and TCRdb's table has in-frame clones only and misses some. The sample yields roughly 70,000 clones, roughly four fifths seen once. Material for sequencing was PBMCs. These receptors all come from a man aged 65 to 79 in good health and CMV-seronegative.

This clone was recorded once. The V and J genes are TRBV19 and TRBJ2-7; a possible D gene is TRBD1 (7 bases). The germline gives CDR1 LNHDA, CDR2 SQIVND (reference sequence). Trimming stripped 6 bases from V and 0 bases from J, with 15 bases between. This CDR3 contains 15 residues. CDR3 nucleotide sequence: TGTGCCAGTAGCGCGGGACAGCCGAGCTCCTACGAGCAGTACTTC. Translated, it gives CASSAGQPSSYEQYF.

CDR3 residues: CASSLTQNQPQHF. The CDR3 DNA follows: TGTGCCAGCAGCTTAACCCAGAATCAGCCCCAGCATTTT. The genes are TRBV7-2 and TRBJ1-5; D is unclear. Trimming took off 2 bases at V and 4 bases at J, with 6 bases between the two ends. Germline CDR1 and CDR2: SGHTA and FQGNSA. The CDR3 runs 13 residues.

This chain uses TRBV7-2 with TRBJ1-2; 10 bases match TRBD1. This CDR3 contains 14 residues. Losses at the gene ends were 5 bases for V and 4 bases for J; bases not matched to a gene: 4. CDR1 and CDR2 from the germline V gene are SGHTA and FQGNSA. The CDR3 sequence: CASSQGTGVYGYTF. The CDR3, as DNA: TGTGCCAGCAGCCAAGGGACAGGGGTCTATGGCTACACCTTC.

The chain has TRBV30 and TRBJ1-6; possible D gene TRBD1, 6 bases. The ends were cut back, 0 bases at V and 6 bases at J, with 9 bases in the middle. There are 14 residues in the CDR3. Germline loops: CDR1 GTSNPN, CDR2 SVGIG (reference sequence). CDR3: CAWSVIQGNSPLHF. In nucleotides, the CDR3 is TGTGCCTGGAGTGTTATACAGGGTAATTCACCCCTCCACTTT.

The chain couples TRBV10-2 to TRBJ2-3, with 7 bases that match TRBD2. CDR3 length: 13 amino acids. Per germline, CDR1 WSHSY and CDR2 SAAADI. J was trimmed by 7 bases and V by 9 bases; bases with no gene match: 10. DNA for the CDR3: TGCGCCAGTGCGGCGGGAGAGGCGAATACGCAGTATTTT. Its protein is CASAAGEANTQYF.

The CDR3 sequence is CASSLGPGGSDDSPLHF. CDR3 coding DNA: TGTGCCAGCAGTTTAGGCCCCGGGGGGTCGGACGATTCACCCCTCCACTTT. The chain joins TRBV27 to TRBJ1-6; D perhaps matches TRBD1 (5 bases). V was pared by 2 bases and J by 8 bases, with 19 bases between. The CDR3 sequence is 17 residues long. Germline CDR1 MNHEY, CDR2 SMNVEV (reference sequence).

This clone was seen a single time. The rearrangement links TRBV5-4 to TRBJ2-2; 8 positions agree with TRBD2. Per germline, CDR1 SGHNT and CDR2 YYREEE (reference sequence). This CDR3 contains 17 residues. Unmatched junction bases numbered 12, after V lost 6 bases and J lost 2 bases. Written as DNA, the CDR3 is TGTGCCAGCACCGCCAGGGGCGGGAGGCGTAACACCGGGGAGCTGTTTTTT. Its translation is CASTARGGRRNTGELFF. The full variable domain, with the rest looked up from reference TRBV5-4 and TRBJ2-2, is ETGVTQSPTHLIKTRGQQVTLRCSSQSGHNTVSWYQQALGQGPQFIFQYYREEENGRGNFPPRFSGLQFPNYSSELNVNALELDDSALYLCASTARGGRRNTGELFFGEGSRLTVL.

This chain uses TRBV5-1 with TRBJ2-3, with D possibly being TRBD2 (5 bases). CDR1 is SGHRS, CDR2 YFSETQ, per germline. Trimming cost V 0 bases and J 2 bases, with 10 bases left between them. CDR3 length equals 15 residues. The CDR3 nucleotides are TGCGCCAGCAGCTTGGTCGGGGATCCCACAGATACGCAGTATTTT. Its translation: CASSLVGDPTDTQYF.

This sequence joins TRBV7-2 and TRBJ2-2; tentatively, D is TRBD1 (5 bases). Between the trimmed V and J ends, which lost 5 bases and 6 bases, there was a span of 13 bases. CDR1 SGHTA and CDR2 FQGNSA come from the germline V gene. The length of the CDR3 is 14 residues. The CDR3 sequence is CASSPGLGAGELFF. The CDR3 coding sequence is TGTGCCAGCAGCCCAGGGTTAGGGGCCGGGGAGCTGTTTTTT.

The chain has TRBV11-2 and TRBJ1-6; possible D gene TRBD1, 6 bases. Trimming cost V 2 bases and J 4 bases, with 15 bases left between them. The germline V gene encodes CDR1 SGHAT and CDR2 FQNNGV. CDR3 length: 17 residues. CDR3 DNA: TGTGCCAGCAGCTTAATTCGGGGGGCGGTTTATAATTCACCCCTCCACTTT. Translating gives CASSLIRGAVYNSPLHF. Full variable domain (rest looked up from reference TRBV11-2 and TRBJ1-6): EAGVAQSPRYKIIEKRQSVAFWCNPISGHATLYWYQQILGQGPKLLIQFQNNGVVDDSQLPKDRFSAERLKGVDSTLKIQPAKLEDSAVYLCASSLIRGAVYNSPLHFGNGTRLTVT.